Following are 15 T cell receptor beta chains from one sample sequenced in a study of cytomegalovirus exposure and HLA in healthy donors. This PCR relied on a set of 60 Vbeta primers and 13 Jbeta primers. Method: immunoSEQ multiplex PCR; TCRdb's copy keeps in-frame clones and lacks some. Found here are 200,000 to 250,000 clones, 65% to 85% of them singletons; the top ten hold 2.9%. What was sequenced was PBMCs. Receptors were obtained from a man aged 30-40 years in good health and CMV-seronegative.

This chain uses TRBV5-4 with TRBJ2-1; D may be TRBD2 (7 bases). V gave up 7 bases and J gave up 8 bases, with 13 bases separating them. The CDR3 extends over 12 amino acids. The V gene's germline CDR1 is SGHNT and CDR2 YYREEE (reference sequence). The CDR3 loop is CASFRGADEQFF. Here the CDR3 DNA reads TGTGCCAGCTTCCGGGGGGCGGATGAGCAGTTCTTC.

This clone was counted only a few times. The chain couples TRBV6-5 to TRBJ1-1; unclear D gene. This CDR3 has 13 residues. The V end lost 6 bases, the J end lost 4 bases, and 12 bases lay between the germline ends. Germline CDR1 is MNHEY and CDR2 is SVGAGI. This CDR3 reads CASSLREGTEAFF. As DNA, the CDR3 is TGTGCCAGCAGCCTCCGCGAGGGCACTGAAGCTTTCTTT.

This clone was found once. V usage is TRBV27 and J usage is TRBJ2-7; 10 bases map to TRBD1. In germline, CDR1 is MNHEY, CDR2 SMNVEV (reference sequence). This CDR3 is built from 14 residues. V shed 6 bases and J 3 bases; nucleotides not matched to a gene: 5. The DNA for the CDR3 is TGTGCCAGCAGGATCGGGACAGGGGTCTACGAGCAGTACTTC. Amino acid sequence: CASRIGTGVYEQYF.

CDR3 DNA: TGTGCCAGCAGTGCCCAAGGGACAGGTATGACTGAAGCTTTCTTT. Encoded protein: CASSAQGTGMTEAFF. The gene calls are TRBV6-1 and TRBJ1-1; 8 positions match TRBD1. The germline V gene encodes CDR1 MNHNS and CDR2 SASEGT. Losses at the gene ends were 4 bases for V and 5 bases for J; bases not matched to a gene: 9. The length of the CDR3 is 15 residues.

The CDR3 coding sequence is TGTGCCACTTCTCAACGGACTAGCGGGGGCGGGGAGCTGTTTTTT. Protein sequence: CATSQRTSGGGELFF. The gene calls are TRBV10-3 and TRBJ2-2; 13 nucleotides align to TRBD2. J gave up 7 bases and V 10 bases, and 9 bases lay outside the gene matches. The CDR3 runs to 15 residues. CDR1 is ENHRY, CDR2 SYGVKD, per germline.

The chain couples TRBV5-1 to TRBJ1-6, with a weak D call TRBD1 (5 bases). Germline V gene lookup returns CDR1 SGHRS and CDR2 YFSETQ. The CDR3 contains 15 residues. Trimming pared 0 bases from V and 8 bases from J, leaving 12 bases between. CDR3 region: CASSLAFGGDSPLHF. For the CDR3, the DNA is TGCGCCAGCAGCTTGGCCTTCGGGGGGGATTCACCCCTCCACTTT.

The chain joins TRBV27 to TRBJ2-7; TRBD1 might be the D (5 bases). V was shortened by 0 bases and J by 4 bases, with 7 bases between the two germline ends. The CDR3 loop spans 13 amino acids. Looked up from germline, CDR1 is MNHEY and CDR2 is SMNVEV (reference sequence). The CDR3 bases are TGTGCCAGCAGTTTATCTGACAGTTACGAGCAGTACTTC. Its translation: CASSLSDSYEQYF.

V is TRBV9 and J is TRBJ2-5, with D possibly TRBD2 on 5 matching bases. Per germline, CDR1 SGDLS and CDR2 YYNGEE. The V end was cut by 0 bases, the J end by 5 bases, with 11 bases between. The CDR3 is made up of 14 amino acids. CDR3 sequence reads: CASSVAGGQETQYF. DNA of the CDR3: TGTGCCAGCAGCGTAGCTGGAGGTCAGGAGACCCAGTACTTC.

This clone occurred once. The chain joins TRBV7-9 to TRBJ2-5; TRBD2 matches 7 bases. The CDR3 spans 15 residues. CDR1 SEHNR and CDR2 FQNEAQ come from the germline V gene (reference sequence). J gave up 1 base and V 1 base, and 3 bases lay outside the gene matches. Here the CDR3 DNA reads TGTGCCAGCAGCTTAGGGGGACTACTCCAAGAGACCCAGTACTTC. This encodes CASSLGGLLQETQYF.

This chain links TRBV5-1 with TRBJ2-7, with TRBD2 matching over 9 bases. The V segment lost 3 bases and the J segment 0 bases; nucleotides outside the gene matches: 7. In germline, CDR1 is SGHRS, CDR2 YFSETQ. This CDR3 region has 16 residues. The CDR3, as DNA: TGCGCCAGCAGCTGGGCGGGGGGGATAAGCTCCTACGAGCAGTACTTC. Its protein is CASSWAGGISSYEQYF.

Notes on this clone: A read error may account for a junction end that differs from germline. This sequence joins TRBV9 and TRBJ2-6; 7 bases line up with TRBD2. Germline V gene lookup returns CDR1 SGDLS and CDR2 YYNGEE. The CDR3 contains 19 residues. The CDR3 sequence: CASSVAQTSPLPGASVLTF. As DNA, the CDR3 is TGTGCCAGCAGCGTAGCTCAGACTAGCCCCCTGCCTGGGGCCAGCGTCCTGACTTTC.

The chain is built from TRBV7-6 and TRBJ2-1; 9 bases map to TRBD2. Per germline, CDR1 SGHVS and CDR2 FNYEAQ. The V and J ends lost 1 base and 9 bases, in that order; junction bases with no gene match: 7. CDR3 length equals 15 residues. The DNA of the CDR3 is TGTGCCAGCAGCTTAGATGGCGGGGGGGCCTCTGAGCAGTTCTTC. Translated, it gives CASSLDGGGASEQFF.

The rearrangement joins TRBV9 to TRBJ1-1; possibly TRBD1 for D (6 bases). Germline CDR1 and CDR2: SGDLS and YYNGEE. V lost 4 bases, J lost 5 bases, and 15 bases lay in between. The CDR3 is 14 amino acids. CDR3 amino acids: CASSPRGGGTEAFF. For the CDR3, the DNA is TGTGCCAGCAGCCCAAGGGGGGGAGGAACTGAAGCTTTCTTT.

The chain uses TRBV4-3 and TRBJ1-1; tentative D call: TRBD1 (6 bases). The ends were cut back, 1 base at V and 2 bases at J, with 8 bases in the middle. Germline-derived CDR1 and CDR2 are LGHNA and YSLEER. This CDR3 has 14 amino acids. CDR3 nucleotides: TGCGCCAGCAGCCAAGGGACAGTTAACACTGAAGCTTTCTTT. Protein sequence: CASSQGTVNTEAFF.

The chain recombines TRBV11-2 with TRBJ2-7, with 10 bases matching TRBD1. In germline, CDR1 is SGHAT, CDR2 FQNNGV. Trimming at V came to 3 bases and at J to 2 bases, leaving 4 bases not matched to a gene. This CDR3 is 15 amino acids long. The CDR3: CASSFGTGDTYEQYF. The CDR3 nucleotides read TGTGCCAGCAGCTTCGGGACAGGGGACACCTACGAGCAGTACTTC.